Below, one TCR beta chain is given with its context. No antigen is known for it. The input lacks base qualities; no much larger clone sits a single base away. The sample belongs to a study of vaccination and CD4 T cells after COVID-19 (dated by TCRdb to the early 2020s). In terms of the full investigation: Convalescent patients had a positive SARS-CoV-2 result on nasal swab PCR, and of these patients, some 10 had mild disease and one had severe disease. Culture stimuli were overlapping spike peptide pools from SARS-CoV-2 and from the common cold coronaviruses HCoV-NL63, HCoV-OC43 and HCoV-229E. Post-COVID blood samples from convalescent patients were collected a median of approximately 93 days after diagnosis, with a range of 35 to 161 days. The convalescent cohort included six males and four females, with two Hispanic individuals, seven Caucasians, two Asians and one multiracial person. Each participant got two doses of either the Pfizer-BioNTech BNT162b2 vaccine (n=8) or the Moderna mRNA-1273 vaccine (n=2). The spike-specific CD4+ TCR repertoire was compared before and after mRNA vaccination in ten to eleven COVID-19 convalescent patients and a few infection-naive healthy vaccine recipients. As controls, cultures received a CEFX viral epitope pool (the positive control), an HIV-1 Nef peptide pool (the negative control), or no peptide at all. Post-vaccine blood samples were collected a median of about 66 days after the second vaccine dose, ranging from about 13 to 241 days. Summary of the overall study and its limitations: The median count of SARS-CoV-2-reactive clonotypes went up from around 23 after infection to 38 after vaccination, although the change was not significant. Of the vaccine-specific clones found in convalescent patients, nearly all (304 of 307) were mono-reactive for SARS-CoV-2 spike instead of being cross-reactive with common cold coronaviruses. Among the post-vaccine SARS-CoV-2-reactive clones in convalescent patients, a median approximately 90% showed up only after vaccination, which suggests vaccine-specific priming. The number of convalescent patients in the study was relatively small, and the study did not examine early timepoints following natural infection.

Receptors were amplified or captured by PCR. DNA from cultured CD4+ T cells was subjected to TCR sequencing with the Oncomine TCR Beta short-read assay at the Johns Hopkins FTIC core. Genomic DNA was extracted from the cultured CD4+ T cells with the QIAamp micro DNA kit. The Oncomine TCR Beta libraries from cultured CD4+ T cells were pooled using unique dual indexes and then sequenced on an Illumina iSeq 100. Per the authors' processing: Non-productive sequences were removed, and CDR3s not starting with C, not ending with F or W, or shorter than 7 amino acids were discarded. The MANAFEST web application was used to identify antigen-specific clonotypes by comparing peptide-stimulated wells against reference wells and other culture wells. To be called positive, a clone needed an FDR below 0.05, an odds ratio above 5, and a productive frequency above 0.1% in at least two of three replicate wells. Cross-reactive clonotypes were defined as significantly expanded in both SARS-CoV-2 spike wells and at least one common cold coronavirus spike condition. CDR3 homology was assessed with Levenshtein distances (stringdist) and unrooted phylogenetic trees (ape) in R version 3.6.1. The public reads were reanalyzed by TCRdb: fastp trimming at Q25, MiXCR alignment, in-frame beta chains only. Rows are combined by CDR3 protein, so each entry shows the most common genes and DNA. TCRdb assigned the V and J calls; the authors' analysis was not used. The sample yields about 24,000 distinct CDR3 sequences; more than 40% were counted once. The top ten clonotypes cover 5% to 6.5% of the sample.

Reading the label with the study, this specimen's treatment or condition is: 10-day PBMC culture with coronavirus spike peptide pools or control peptides (ViraFEST assay). The study used the ViraFEST assay, which expanded antigen-specific T cells with peptide pools and then identified expanded clonotypes by TCR sequencing. The positive SARS-CoV-2 PCR tests of the convalescent patients were dated from March to December 2020, before the Alpha, Beta and Delta variants emerged in the United States. Each well held 2.1 million or so PBMCs cultured in IMDM containing roughly 5.4% human AB serum and approximately 9.8 IU/ml IL-2, with 8.5 to 10 ug/ml peptide pools added. Half of the culture medium was replaced with fresh IL-2-containing medium on days 3 and 7. CD4+ T cells were isolated after around 9 days of culture through negative selection using the EasySep CD4+ T cell isolation kit. PBMCs were separated from whole blood using Ficoll-Paque Plus gradient centrifugation and then either used fresh or cryopreserved at -140C. Each culture condition was generally run in triplicate wells.

V is cut by 0 bases and J by 6 bases, and the space between the germline ends is 7 bases. From the cysteine up to the phenylalanine, the CDR3 has a length of 12 residues. Kept here is only the CDR3 DNA, which spans 36 bases and is read in frame from base 1. The germline V gene encodes CDR1 SGHRS and CDR2 YFSETQ. Sequencing was done on a sample of CD4+ T cells from blood, cultured in vitro. The chain uses TRBV5-1 and TRBJ2-7; there is no confident call for the D gene. This clonotype originated in a human donor who had recovered from COVID-19. This receptor carries the CDR3 CASSLVRSEQYF. The nucleotides are TGCGCCAGCAGCTTGGTTAGGTCCGAGCAGTACTTC.